Listed here are 21 T cell receptor beta chains from one sample, sequenced in a study of T-cell memory formation after mild COVID-19. TCRdb ran MiXCR on the 5' RACE reads and lists one entry per CDR3 protein. The table records under 35,000 distinct CDR3 sequences, about 21% of them present only once. Sequencing used PBMCs or a T cell subset sorted from them (not recorded which). The receptors originated from an adult who had mild COVID-19 (a few samples of this study predate the infection). Cell type and time point are not known.

The V gene is TRBV7-9, the J gene TRBJ1-1; TRBD1 matches 9 bases. Per the germline V gene, CDR1 is SEHNR and CDR2 is FQNEAQ (reference sequence). This CDR3 spans 15 amino acids. Trimming took 5 bases from V and 4 from J; bases not matched to a gene: 8. CDR3 in DNA: TGTGCCAGCAGCGTGGGACAGGGTCTGACCACTGAAGCTTTCTTT. Residues: CASSVGQGLTTEAFF.

At least ten counts were recorded for this clonotype. The rearrangement uses TRBV7-9 and TRBJ1-2; the D gene is possibly TRBD1 (5 bases). Germline CDR1 is SEHNR and CDR2 is FQNEAQ (reference sequence). This CDR3 spans 11 amino acids. The germline V and J ends were trimmed by 7 bases and 4 bases, with 7 bases remaining between them. The CDR3 spells CASTGGYGYTF. CDR3 coding DNA: TGTGCCAGCACCGGGGGCTATGGCTACACCTTC.

This clonotype appeared many times. J is TRBJ2-7 and V is TRBV19; 9 bases align to TRBD2. Germline V CDR1 and CDR2: LNHDA, SQIVND (reference sequence). Unmatched junction bases numbered 8, after V lost 4 bases and J lost 4 bases. This CDR3 is built from 15 residues. The CDR3 DNA is TGTGCCAGTAGTACCGCCTCTAGCGGGATATACGAGCAGTACTTC. This codes for CASSTASSGIYEQYF.

A few counts support this clonotype. V and J are TRBV24-1 and TRBJ2-2; TRBD1 matches 8 bases. CDR3 length: 15 residues. V was pared by 7 bases and J by 3 bases, with 6 bases of the junction left unmatched. Germline CDR1 and CDR2: KGHDR and SFDVKD. The CDR3 loop reads CATSWTGLDTGELFF. Written as DNA, the CDR3 is TGTGCCACCAGCTGGACAGGGCTTGACACCGGGGAGCTGTTTTTT.

There are many counts of this clonotype. V and J are TRBV9 and TRBJ2-5; 10 bases match TRBD2. Germline V gene sequence: CDR1 SGDLS, CDR2 YYNGEE. The CDR3 runs to 16 residues. V shed 0 bases and J 1 base; nucleotides not matched to a gene: 3. The CDR3 DNA follows: TGTGCCAGCAGCGTAGATATAGCGGGGGGCCAAGAGACCCAGTACTTC. It encodes CASSVDIAGGQETQYF.

This clonotype was seen many times. The rearrangement links TRBV9 to TRBJ2-5; 8 bases fit TRBD1. Unmatched junction bases numbered 10, after V lost 2 bases and J lost 7 bases. This CDR3 contains 15 residues. Germline lookup yields CDR1 SGDLS and CDR2 YYNGEE. CDR3 bases: TGTGCCAGCAGCGTTTCCCAGGGGGCGCGGGGGACCCAGTACTTC. The encoded protein is CASSVSQGARGTQYF.

V gene TRBV20-1 combines with J gene TRBJ2-3, with 15 bases aligning to TRBD2. Germline CDR1 reads DFQATT; CDR2 reads SNEGSKA (reference sequence). This CDR3 is 16 amino acids long. The V and J ends lost 5 bases and 9 bases, in that order; junction bases with no gene match: 12. The CDR3 reads CSARPGTSGGLGTQYF. The CDR3 DNA reads as TGCAGTGCTCGCCCCGGGACTAGCGGGGGGCTCGGCACGCAGTATTTT.

This clonotype was picked up many times. The rearrangement uses TRBV20-1 and TRBJ1-5; D is perhaps TRBD1 (5 bases). This CDR3 is 13 amino acids long. Germline values: CDR1 DFQATT, CDR2 SNEGSKA (reference sequence). With 5 bases removed from V and 3 bases from J, the gap between germline ends came to 11 bases. CDR3 nucleotides: TGCAGTGCTTTCGGGGGTAACAATCAGCCCCAGCATTTT. It is translated as CSAFGGNNQPQHF.

This clonotype has ten or more counts. The chain carries TRBV29-1 and TRBJ2-7, with TRBD1 as a possible D gene (6 bases). CDR1 is SQVTM, CDR2 ANQGSEA, per germline. CDR3 size: 15 residues. Deletions cut 6 bases from V and 9 bases from J, with 27 bases between. The CDR3 is CSVASATGASTGQYF. CDR3 nucleotides: TGCAGCGTCGCAAGTGCGACAGGTGCCTCTACTGGGCAGTACTTC.

The chain links TRBV3-1 to TRBJ2-1, with D possibly being TRBD1 (5 bases). This CDR3 spans 14 amino acids. Germline lookup yields CDR1 LGHDT and CDR2 YNNKEL (reference sequence). With 0 bases removed from V and 6 bases from J, the gap between germline ends came to 9 bases. CDR3 sequence: CASSQEQGANEQFF. In DNA, the CDR3 is TGTGCCAGCAGCCAAGAGCAGGGTGCCAATGAGCAGTTCTTC.

There are many counts of this clonotype. The V gene is TRBV6-2 or TRBV6-3, the J gene TRBJ2-2; possible D gene TRBD2, 6 bases. This CDR3 has 14 residues. Germline CDR1 and CDR2: MNHEY and SVGEGT. The V gene lost 6 bases and the J gene lost 2 bases, with 10 bases spanning the gap. CDR3 sequence (DNA): TGTGCCAGCAGGACTAGTCCTAACACCGGGGAGCTGTTTTTT. Translating gives CASRTSPNTGELFF.

The gene calls are TRBV7-9 and TRBJ2-5; 7 bases agree with TRBD2. Unmatched junction bases numbered 11, after V lost 2 bases and J lost 5 bases. The CDR3 extends over 16 amino acids. Per germline, CDR1 SEHNR and CDR2 FQNEAQ (reference sequence). The CDR3 sequence is CASSLFGRELPETQYF. The CDR3 DNA reads TGTGCCAGCAGCTTATTCGGGCGGGAGCTGCCGGAGACCCAGTACTTC.

This clonotype has a handful of counts. This rearrangement joins TRBV3-1 to TRBJ2-1; TRBD1 might be the D (5 bases). Germline CDR1 and CDR2: LGHDT and YNNKEL (reference sequence). This CDR3 has 16 amino acids. V lost 1 base to trimming and J lost 2 bases, with 12 bases between them. This chain's CDR3 is CASSQGLTVTYNEQFF. In nucleotides, the CDR3 is TGTGCCAGCAGCCAAGGTTTGACAGTAACCTACAATGAGCAGTTCTTC.

This clonotype occurred many times. The genes are TRBV19 and TRBJ2-7, with a tentative D call TRBD1 (5 bases). Germline CDR1 LNHDA, CDR2 SQIVND (reference sequence). Trimming pared 5 bases from V and 0 bases from J, leaving 8 bases between. The CDR3 extends over 13 amino acids. This CDR3 is CASSAGPSYEQYF. The CDR3, as DNA: TGTGCCAGTAGTGCAGGGCCCTCCTACGAGCAGTACTTC.

Ten or more counts support this clonotype. For the CDR3, the DNA is TGTGCTAGTGGTTTAAGTCTGATCGGCACCGGGGAGCTGTTTTTT. It translates to CASGLSLIGTGELFF. The V call is TRBV12-5, the J call TRBJ2-2; D not certain. This CDR3 region has 15 residues. V lost 3 bases to trimming and J lost 4 bases, with 12 bases between them. Germline V gene lookup returns CDR1 LGHNT and CDR2 FRNRAP.

The chain carries TRBV19 and TRBJ1-2; D is undetermined. The germline gives CDR1 LNHDA, CDR2 SQIVND (reference sequence). The CDR3 sequence is 11 residues long. V was clipped by 7 bases and J by 2 bases, with 5 bases between them. CDR3 sequence reads: CASTSNYGYTF. CDR3 nucleotide sequence: TGTGCCAGTACTTCCAACTATGGCTACACCTTC.

The chain uses TRBV20-1 and TRBJ2-1; D gene ambiguous. This CDR3 has 14 amino acids. Germline V gives CDR1 DFQATT, CDR2 SNEGSKA (reference sequence). Trimming removed 5 bases from V and 8 bases from J, with 19 bases in between. CDR3 amino acids: CSAARRSQGDEQFF. The CDR3 bases are TGCAGTGCTGCTAGACGGAGCCAAGGCGATGAGCAGTTCTTC.

The rearrangement links TRBV4-1 to TRBJ1-5, with D maybe TRBD1 (5 bases). V lost 2 bases and J 2 bases, leaving 10 bases between the germline ends. The germline V gene encodes CDR1 MGHRA and CDR2 YSYEKL. The CDR3 has 15 residues. The chain's CDR3 is CASSQQGAGNQPQHF. The CDR3 DNA reads TGCGCCAGCAGCCAACAGGGCGCGGGCAATCAGCCCCAGCATTTT.

The table lists this clonotype with many counts. The chain uses TRBV24-1 and TRBJ1-1, with a weak D call TRBD1 (6 bases). Trimming stripped 12 bases from V and 2 bases from J, with 15 bases between. The CDR3 has 13 amino acids. CDR1 is KGHDR, CDR2 SFDVKD, per germline. The CDR3 DNA follows: TGTGCCCGAACCGGGGGGGGCAACACTGAAGCTTTCTTT. It yields the protein CARTGGGNTEAFF.

This clonotype was seen ten or more times. The chain recombines TRBV5-1 with TRBJ1-1; 8 bases map to TRBD1. Germline loops: CDR1 SGHRS, CDR2 YFSETQ. The CDR3 contains 16 residues. Germline trimming cut 4 bases from V and 5 bases from J; bases unmatched to any gene: 13. The CDR3 DNA sequence: TGCGCCAGCAGCACAGGTAACAGGGGGAGAACGACTGAAGCTTTCTTT. Translating gives CASSTGNRGRTTEAFF. The variable domain in full, completed from reference TRBV5-1 and TRBJ1-1, reads KAGVTQTPRYLIKTRGQQVTLSCSPISGHRSVSWYQQTPGQGLQFLFEYFSETQRNKGNFPGRFSGRQFSNSRSEMNVSTLELGDSALYLCASSTGNRGRTTEAFFGQGTRLTVV.

The rearrangement links TRBV9 to TRBJ2-1; the match to TRBD2 covers 7 bases. CDR3 length equals 17 residues. V shed 4 bases and J 0 bases; nucleotides not matched to a gene: 10. CDR1 and CDR2 from the germline V gene are SGDLS and YYNGEE. The DNA of the CDR3 is TGTGCCAGCAGCCCCCCTTGGGGAGGGAGCTCCTACAATGAGCAGTTCTTC. It yields the protein CASSPPWGGSSYNEQFF.